Listed below are T cell receptor beta chains from one sample, sequenced in a study of early T cells in non-severe SARS-CoV-2 infection. TCRdb independently ran MiXCR on the 5' RACE reads; one entry per CDR3 protein. The sample comprises about 50,000 distinct CDR3 sequences, over 7% of which are singletons, and roughly 4.2% rests with the top ten. Sequencing input: whole blood. These receptors were taken from an adult who was a healthcare worker with PCR-confirmed SARS-CoV-2 infection or an uninfected control (not recorded which). Each CDR3 is given with its conserved first and last residue. Fields, in order: clone size, D gene, J gene, V gene, CDR3 DNA, CDR3 protein. A D gene is named only where the DNA matches it firmly. Clone size is stated in some rows and not others, as once, few, many or a class when expanded.

few,NA,TRBJ2-1,TRBV27,TGTGCCACCGGCAGCGGGCGGGCCGAGCAGTTCTTC,CATGSGRAEQFF
few,NA,TRBJ2-7,TRBV29-1,TGCAGTCGTAGGGGGGGCTACGAGCAGTACTTC,CSRRGGYEQYF
many,NA,TRBJ2-6,TRBV29-1,TGCAGCGTTGTGGGGGACACCACCTCTGGGGCCAACGTCCTGACTTTC,CSVVGDTTSGANVLTF
few,NA,TRBJ2-5,TRBV5-1,TGCGCCAGCAGCTTGACTGGGGAAGAGACCCAGTACTTC,CASSLTGEETQYF
few,NA,TRBJ1-4,TRBV5-1,TGCGCCAGCAGCTTCGGCATCGGGGATAAAAAACTGTTTTTT,CASSFGIGDKKLFF
NA,TRBD2,TRBJ2-3,TRBV14,TGTGCCAGCAGCCTAGGGACTAGCGCAGATACGCAGTATTTT,CASSLGTSADTQYF
NA,TRBD2,TRBJ2-7,TRBV20-1,TGCAGTGCTAGACGGGTGGTAGCGGGAAGACACGAGCAGTACTTC,CSARRVVAGRHEQYF
few,NA,TRBJ1-1,TRBV5-1,TGCGCCAGCAGCTTCCTGGAGTCGAACACTGAAGCTTTCTTT,CASSFLESNTEAFF
few,NA,TRBJ2-1,TRBV10-3,TGTGCCTCACGGCCCCACGGGGACTACAATGAGCAGTTCTTC,CASRPHGDYNEQFF
few,NA,TRBJ2-1,TRBV11-1,TGTGCCAGCAGCCCCTCGGGGGAGAATGAGCAGTTCTTC,CASSPSGENEQFF
many,TRBD2,TRBJ2-2,TRBV9,TGTGCCAGCAGCGCCCAGGGACTAGCGGCGACCGGGGAGCTGTTTTTT,CASSAQGLAATGELFF
NA,NA,TRBJ2-3,TRBV12-3/TRBV12-4,TGTGCCAGCAGTTTTAACACAGATACGCAGTATTTT,CASSFNTDTQYF
few,NA,TRBJ2-1,TRBV12-3/TRBV12-4,TGTGCCAGCAGTTTAGCGCATCCCAGGGCTGAGCAGTTCTTC,CASSLAHPRAEQFF
few,TRBD1,TRBJ1-3,TRBV18,TGTGCCAGCTCACAACGGACAGGGGGCTATGGAGACACCATATATTTT,CASSQRTGGYGDTIYF
few,NA,TRBJ2-1,TRBV3-1,TGTGCCAGCAGCCAAATCCAGGGCTACAATGAGCAGTTCTTC,CASSQIQGYNEQFF
NA,NA,TRBJ2-2,TRBV12-3/TRBV12-4,TGTGCCAGCAGTTTAGTTATGGGAACCGGGGAGCTGTTTTTT,CASSLVMGTGELFF
many,NA,TRBJ2-6,TRBV2,TGTGCCAGCAGGGACCTCCGATCTGGGGCCAACGTCCTGACTTTC,CASRDLRSGANVLTF
many,NA,TRBJ2-1,TRBV7-8,TGTGCCAGCAGCTCACGAAGCTCCTACAATGAGCAGTTCTTC,CASSSRSSYNEQFF
NA,NA,TRBJ2-1,TRBV13,TGTGCCAGCAGCCCCTCCCTCTCCTACAATGAGCAGTTCTTC,CASSPSLSYNEQFF
few,TRBD2,TRBJ2-1,TRBV6-6,TGTGCCTCCTCCCCCACTAGCGGGGAAATTAACAATGAGCAGTTCTTC,CASSPTSGEINNEQFF
NA,TRBD1,TRBJ1-2,TRBV6-1,TGTGCCAGCAGTGAACGGACAGGAAGGTCCCCCTATGGCTACACCTTC,CASSERTGRSPYGYTF
few,TRBD2,TRBJ2-1,TRBV5-1,TGCGCCAGCAGCCTTGGGACTAGCGGGACCGGGGAGCAGTTCTTC,CASSLGTSGTGEQFF
few,TRBD1,TRBJ2-1,TRBV20-1,TGCAGTGCTAGAGATCGCCAGGGGGCGAATGAGCAGTTCTTC,CSARDRQGANEQFF
NA,NA,TRBJ2-1,TRBV28,TGTGCCAGCAGCCCCGGGGCCTATACCTACAATGAGCAGTTCTTC,CASSPGAYTYNEQFF
many,NA,TRBJ2-1,TRBV3-1,TGTGCCAGCAGCCAAGTCATAGCGTTCTACAATGAGCAGTTCTTC,CASSQVIAFYNEQFF
few,NA,TRBJ2-2,TRBV20-1,TGCAGTGCTAGTTTAACAGGGAACACCGGGGAGCTGTTTTTT,CSASLTGNTGELFF
NA,NA,TRBJ2-2,TRBV29-1,TGCAGCGTTGGTTCGTTCACCGGGGAGCTGTTTTTT,CSVGSFTGELFF
NA,TRBD1,TRBJ1-3,TRBV7-6,TGTGCCAGCAGCCCTGACAGGGCGACTGAAAACACCATATATTTT,CASSPDRATENTIYF
NA,TRBD2,TRBJ2-1,TRBV11-2,TGTGCCAGCAGCGCTAGCGGGAGAGTGTTCTTC,CASSASGRVFF
many,TRBD1,TRBJ2-3,TRBV15,TGTGCCACCAGCTTATCCTGGGACAGCGGCACAGATACGCAGTATTTT,CATSLSWDSGTDTQYF
NA,NA,TRBJ2-7,TRBV2,TGTGCCAGCAGTGAAGGGGCGGCTTACGAGCAGTACTTC,CASSEGAAYEQYF
NA,NA,TRBJ2-1,TRBV2,TGTGCCAGCAGTGAAATCCAGCGGCCATGGACCACGTTC,CASSEIQRPWTTF
NA,NA,TRBJ2-3,TRBV27,TGTGCCAGCAGTTCACGCACAGATACGCAGTATTTT,CASSSRTDTQYF
few,TRBD2,TRBJ2-1,TRBV7-8,TGTGCCAGCAGCTTCGGGACTAGCGGGGGTGGTGAGCAGTTCTTC,CASSFGTSGGGEQFF
few,NA,TRBJ2-4,TRBV12-3/TRBV12-4,TGTGCCAGCAGTTTTCAGGGACGGCTAGCCAAAAACATTCAGTACTTC,CASSFQGRLAKNIQYF
few,NA,TRBJ2-3,TRBV4-1,TGCGCCAGCAGCCAAGAGAGGGTTGGGGGCACAGATACGCAGTATTTT,CASSQERVGGTDTQYF
many,NA,TRBJ2-1,TRBV5-6,TGTGCCAGCAGCTTGGGAGGGGGGCCCCACAATGAGCAGTTCTTC,CASSLGGGPHNEQFF
few,TRBD1,TRBJ2-4,TRBV19,TGTGCCAGTAGTATGGCAGGGGGCCAAAACATTCAGTACTTC,CASSMAGGQNIQYF
few,NA,TRBJ2-1,TRBV15,TGTGCCACCAGCGGGGGCCCCAGACGTCCTCTCAATGAGCAGTTCTTC,CATSGGPRRPLNEQFF
NA,NA,TRBJ2-7,TRBV11-2,TGTGCCAGCAGTTACAGGGACGGAGAATCCTACGAGCAGTACTTC,CASSYRDGESYEQYF
many,NA,TRBJ2-3,TRBV7-2,TGTGCCAGCAGCCATACTAGCACAGATACGCAGTATTTT,CASSHTSTDTQYF
few,NA,TRBJ1-1,TRBV11-2,TGTGCCAGCAGCTTAGATGGGGGGTCCCTGTTCTTCTTT,CASSLDGGSLFFF
NA,NA,TRBJ1-1,TRBV10-3,TGTGCCATCAGTGTGGGTCTGAACACTGAAGCTTTCTTT,CAISVGLNTEAFF
NA,NA,TRBJ2-2,TRBV11-2,TGTGCCAGCAGCTTAGATTCCGGGGAGCTGTTTTTT,CASSLDSGELFF
NA,NA,TRBJ2-3,TRBV6-4,TGTGCCAGCAGTGCCCGAGGGAGCACAGATACGCAGTATTTT,CASSARGSTDTQYF
once,TRBD1,TRBJ2-1,TRBV12-5,TGTGCTAGTGGTTTCCCGGACAGGGGATATGGTGAGCAGTTCTTC,CASGFPDRGYGEQFF
few,NA,TRBJ2-7,TRBV7-2,TGTGCCAGCAGCTTAGGCGAGGGGAGCTACGAGCAGTACTTC,CASSLGEGSYEQYF
few,NA,TRBJ2-7,TRBV5-5,TGTGCCAGCGCGGCCCGACTGGTTCTCTACGAGCAGTACTTC,CASAARLVLYEQYF
few,TRBD2,TRBJ2-3,TRBV20-1,TGCAGTGCTAAAGGACTAGCGGGGGGGCCGATCGCAGATACGCAGTATTTT,CSAKGLAGGPIADTQYF
few,NA,TRBJ2-1,TRBV4-1,TGCGCCAGCAGTCATAACTGGGAGCAGTTCTTC,CASSHNWEQFF
NA,NA,TRBJ2-2,TRBV11-3,TGTGCCAACAGCTTAGCCCAGGGACCCACCGGGGAGCTGTTTTTT,CANSLAQGPTGELFF
NA,NA,TRBJ2-1,TRBV19,TGTGCCAGTAGGGATGGGCCCTCCTACAATGAGCAGTTCTTC,CASRDGPSYNEQFF
many,NA,TRBJ2-3,TRBV29-1,TGCAGCGTTGACTCGGGTACTAGCACAGATACGCAGTATTTT,CSVDSGTSTDTQYF
NA,TRBD2,TRBJ2-1,TRBV28,TGTGCCAGCAGTTCGGGACTAGCGGGTACCTACAATGAGCAGTTCTTC,CASSSGLAGTYNEQFF
medium-sized,NA,TRBJ2-3,TRBV19,TGTGCCAGTAGTATGTTCCTCGGGGGAGGCACAGATACGCAGTATTTT,CASSMFLGGGTDTQYF
few,NA,TRBJ2-3,TRBV3-1,TGTGCCAGCAGCCAAGTTCGCGACGGGGATACGCAGTATTTT,CASSQVRDGDTQYF
few,NA,TRBJ2-5,TRBV11-2,TGTGCCAGCAGCTTAGCTCCGACAGCAGAGACCCAGTACTTC,CASSLAPTAETQYF
many,TRBD1,TRBJ2-1,TRBV5-1,TGCGCCAGCAGCTTGGGAGGGACAGGGAGACATGAGCAGTTCTTC,CASSLGGTGRHEQFF
few,TRBD1,TRBJ2-4,TRBV12-3/TRBV12-4,TGTGCCAGCAGTTTGGGGACAGGGAACTTTCTAGCCAAAAACATTCAGTACTTC,CASSLGTGNFLAKNIQYF
NA,TRBD2,TRBJ2-5,TRBV11-2,TGTGCCAGCAGCCTCAGACTAGCGGGACAGGAGACCCAGTACTTC,CASSLRLAGQETQYF